This TCR beta chain originates from a study of blood T cell repertoires in COVID-19. Clones were read by immunoSEQ multiplex PCR, and TCRdb kept only the in-frame ones, dropping some. This table has over 130,000 clones, about nine tenths appearing once. This clone appeared a single time. The length of the CDR3 is 16 residues. V was shortened by 7 bases and J by 0 bases, with 18 bases between the two germline ends. CDR1 and CDR2 (germline): SNHLY, FYNNEI. This receptor was obtained from a woman aged 60-70 years with active or convalescent COVID-19. This sequence joins TRBV2 and TRBJ1-1; D possibly corresponds to TRBD1 (6 bases). Sequencing was done on a sample of peripheral blood. Here the CDR3 reads CASTAQGSPLNTEAFF. The DNA for the CDR3 is TGTGCCAGCACCGCACAGGGATCTCCCCTGAACACTGAAGCTTTCTTT.